Listed here are 23 T cell receptor beta chains from one sample, sequenced in a study of shared clonotypes between healthy human individuals. TCRdb keeps only in-frame clones here, not all; method: immunoSEQ multiplex PCR. The table has roughly 640,000 clones, around 97% seen once. Sequenced: naive CD4+ T cells sorted from blood. Subset indicated: CD45RA+ positively selected. All receptors come from a woman aged 30 to 39 in good health.

The chain is built from TRBV5-1 and TRBJ1-1, with D hard to call. The CDR3 runs to 12 residues. Trimming left V 2 bases short and J 9 bases short, with 11 bases between. Germline V gives CDR1 SGHRS, CDR2 YFSETQ. The CDR3 DNA follows: TGCGCCAGCAGCTTTTCCAGAAACCAAGCTTTCTTT. This translates into CASSFSRNQAFF. Full variable domain (rest looked up from reference TRBV5-1 and TRBJ1-1): KAGVTQTPRYLIKTRGQQVTLSCSPISGHRSVSWYQQTPGQGLQFLFEYFSETQRNKGNFPGRFSGRQFSNSRSEMNVSTLELGDSALYLCASSFSRNQAFFGQGTRLTVV.

The chain has TRBV6-5 and TRBJ2-6; D unresolved. CDR1 and CDR2 (germline): MNHEY, SVGAGI. V was shortened by 6 bases and J by 0 bases, with 9 bases between the two germline ends. The CDR3 runs 15 residues. The CDR3 region has the DNA TGTGCCAGCAGGGTGGAGCTCTCTGGGGCCAACGTCCTGACTTTC. Encoded protein: CASRVELSGANVLTF.

The rearrangement links TRBV5-1 to TRBJ2-3, with 10 bases matching TRBD2. Germline CDR1 and CDR2: SGHRS and YFSETQ. The CDR3 loop spans 14 amino acids. V lost 5 bases to trimming and J lost 0 bases; unmatched junction nucleotides: 0. The CDR3 DNA follows: TGCGCCAGCAGACTAGCGGGAAGCACAGATACGCAGTATTTT. Translation: CASRLAGSTDTQYF.

The chain has TRBV5-1 and TRBJ1-1; 7 bases align to TRBD1. This CDR3 contains 16 residues. V was clipped by 0 bases and J by 2 bases; unmatched bases: 7. CDR1 and CDR2 (germline): SGHRS, YFSETQ. The CDR3 protein is CASSLDRGVGNTEAFF. For the CDR3, the DNA is TGCGCCAGCAGCTTGGACAGGGGCGTAGGTAACACTGAAGCTTTCTTT.

The genes are TRBV28 and TRBJ1-4; D may be TRBD1 (5 bases). The CDR3 covers 15 residues. V lost 5 bases and J 6 bases, leaving 16 bases between the germline ends. Germline V gene lookup returns CDR1 MDHEN and CDR2 SYDVKM. DNA for the CDR3: TGTGCCAGCAGTCTAGGGGCCCAGGGAGATGAAAAACTGTTTTTT. The encoded protein is CASSLGAQGDEKLFF.

V is TRBV5-1 and J is TRBJ2-3, with TRBD2 matching 7 bases. Trimming took 4 bases from V and 2 from J; bases not matched to a gene: 7. Per the germline V gene, CDR1 is SGHRS and CDR2 is YFSETQ. This CDR3 has 15 residues. CDR3 sequence: CASSLSSGTTDTQYF. The CDR3 DNA is TGCGCCAGCAGCCTTTCTAGCGGAACCACAGATACGCAGTATTTT. The full variable domain, completed using reference TRBV5-1 and TRBJ2-3, is KAGVTQTPRYLIKTRGQQVTLSCSPISGHRSVSWYQQTPGQGLQFLFEYFSETQRNKGNFPGRFSGRQFSNSRSEMNVSTLELGDSALYLCASSLSSGTTDTQYFGPGTRLTVL.

This clone occurred once. The chain has TRBV6-5 and TRBJ1-2; D might be TRBD1 (6 bases). Germline CDR1 and CDR2: MNHEY and SVGAGI. V was trimmed by 5 bases and J by 8 bases, leaving 12 bases between them. This CDR3 has 12 residues. The CDR3 DNA reads as TGTGCCAGCAGTATCTCAGGGGTAGGCTACACCTTC. As protein: CASSISGVGYTF.

The chain combines TRBV6-6 with TRBJ2-7, with 7 bases aligning to TRBD2. The J segment lost 2 bases and the V segment lost 0 bases, leaving 4 bases of the junction unmatched. The CDR3 extends over 15 amino acids. CDR1 is MNHNY and CDR2 is SVGAGI in the germline V gene (reference sequence). CDR3 nucleotide sequence: TGTGCCAGCAGTTACTCGGGCGGGGGTACCTACGAGCAGTACTTC. This gives the protein CASSYSGGGTYEQYF.

V usage is TRBV2 and J usage is TRBJ2-1, with 9 positions matching TRBD2. Germline V lookup: CDR1 SNHLY, CDR2 FYNNEI. This CDR3 spans 15 amino acids. After removal of 5 bases from V and 9 bases from J, the junction contained 11 bases not matched to a gene. The CDR3 nucleotides read TGTGCCAGCAGTCCTTTAGCGGGAGTAGTTGGTGAGCAGTTCTTC. Translated, it gives CASSPLAGVVGEQFF.

This chain joins TRBV11-2 and TRBJ1-3, with D unclear. The germline V gene has CDR1 SGHAT and CDR2 FQNNGV. CDR3 size: 15 residues. V lost 3 bases and J 4 bases, leaving 13 bases between the germline ends. The CDR3 sequence: CASSLGGSPGNTIYF. The CDR3 nucleotides read TGTGCCAGCAGCTTGGGAGGGAGCCCCGGAAACACCATATATTTT.

The rearrangement links TRBV7-9 to TRBJ1-1; D uncertain. The V gene lost 7 bases and the J gene lost 3 bases, with 12 bases spanning the gap. Germline CDR1 is SEHNR and CDR2 is FQNEAQ (reference sequence). The CDR3 totals 13 residues. The DNA of the CDR3 is TGTGCCAGCACGAACCAAGATTACACTGAAGCTTTCTTT. Translated, it gives CASTNQDYTEAFF.

Only one count was recorded for this clone. This sequence joins TRBV15 and TRBJ2-1; D unresolved. The ends were cut back, 0 bases at V and 7 bases at J, with 13 bases in the middle. Per the germline V gene, CDR1 is LNHNV and CDR2 is YYDKDF (reference sequence). CDR3 size: 15 residues. DNA for the CDR3: TGTGCCACCAGCAGAGATAGGGCCGAATTGAATGAGCAGTTCTTC. This translates into CATSRDRAELNEQFF. The entire variable domain, with the rest obtained from reference TRBV15 and TRBJ2-1, is as follows: DAMVIQNPRYQVTQFGKPVTLSCSQTLNHNVMYWYQQKSSQAPKLLFHYYDKDFNNEADTPDNFQSRRPNTSFCFLDIRSPGLGDTAMYLCATSRDRAELNEQFFGPGTRLTVL.

The rearrangement joins TRBV13 to TRBJ2-4; 7 nucleotides agree with TRBD2. J gave up 7 bases and V 4 bases, and 10 bases lay outside the gene matches. Looked up from germline, CDR1 is PRHDT and CDR2 is FYEKMQ (reference sequence). The length of the CDR3 is 15 residues. CDR3 region: CASSSPPGGNNIQYF. As DNA, the CDR3 is TGTGCCAGCAGCTCGCCCCCGGGGGGAAATAACATTCAGTACTTC.

The gene calls are TRBV19 and TRBJ2-5, with D maybe TRBD1 (6 bases). The ends were cut back, 6 bases at V and 5 bases at J, with 25 bases in the middle. Germline lookup yields CDR1 LNHDA and CDR2 SQIVND (reference sequence). The CDR3 loop spans 17 amino acids. The CDR3, as DNA: TGTGCCAGTAGCTTTCGAGCCTCAGGGGTTCCTAGGGAGACCCAGTACTTC. Protein product: CASSFRASGVPRETQYF. Full variable domain (remainder filled in from reference TRBV19 and TRBJ2-5): DGGITQSPKYLFRKEGQNVTLSCEQNLNHDAMYWYRQDPGQGLRLIYYSQIVNDFQKGDIAEGYSVSREKKESFPLTVTSAQKNPTAFYLCASSFRASGVPRETQYFGPGTRLLVL.

J is TRBJ2-7 and V is TRBV28, with D possibly called TRBD1 or TRBD2 (5 bases each). CDR1 is MDHEN, CDR2 SYDVKM, per germline. The germline V and J ends were trimmed by 6 bases and 1 base, with 16 bases remaining between them. The CDR3 loop spans 15 amino acids. CDR3 loop: CASRGTGTASYEQYF. As DNA, the CDR3 is TGTGCCAGCAGGGGGACCGGGACGGCTTCCTACGAGCAGTACTTC.

The V call is TRBV28, the J call TRBJ1-2; a possible D gene is TRBD1 (5 bases). CDR1 is MDHEN and CDR2 is SYDVKM in the germline V gene. Between the trimmed V and J ends, which lost 3 bases and 5 bases, there was a span of 16 bases. The CDR3 length is 15 residues. For the CDR3, the DNA is TGTGCCAGCAGTTTCACAGGAATCGGGGAGTATGGCTACACCTTC. Amino acid sequence: CASSFTGIGEYGYTF.

This clone was seen only once. The CDR3 DNA follows: TGCGCCAGCAGCTTGGCACCAGGACTAGGATCGTCAACCACCGAGTACTTC. Translation: CASSLAPGLGSSTTEYF. The V gene is TRBV5-1, the J gene TRBJ2-5; 7 bases agree with TRBD2. In germline, CDR1 is SGHRS, CDR2 YFSETQ. This CDR3 comprises 17 residues. The V gene end was trimmed by 0 bases and the J gene end by 12 bases; junction bases not matched to a gene: 20.

The chain couples TRBV21-1 to TRBJ2-4; the table's D call, TRBD2, has no DNA check behind it. TRBV21-1 is marked as a pseudogene. The CDR3 runs 20 residues. The CDR3 loop reads CASSKARGSGRVLAKNIQYF. CDR3 nucleotides: TGTGCCAGCAGCAAAGCGCGTGGGAGTGGAAGGGTGTTAGCCAAAAACATTCAGTACTTC.

Regarding this clone: The sample has other DNA sequences that encode this CDR3 too. V usage is TRBV28 and J usage is TRBJ2-1; D is uncertain. Germline values: CDR1 MDHEN, CDR2 SYDVKM. The V end lost 3 bases, the J end lost 4 bases, and 4 bases lay between the germline ends. This CDR3 region has 12 residues. The CDR3 reads CASSFRYNEQFF. In nucleotides, the CDR3 is TGTGCCAGCAGTTTCCGATACAATGAGCAGTTCTTC.

J is TRBJ2-5 and V is TRBV28; tentatively, D is TRBD1 or TRBD2 (5 bases each). In germline, CDR1 is MDHEN, CDR2 SYDVKM. The CDR3 is made up of 13 amino acids. The germline V and J ends were trimmed by 3 bases and 4 bases, with 9 bases remaining between them. CDR3 DNA: TGTGCCAGCAGTTTGGGGGATAGAGAGACCCAGTACTTC. It encodes CASSLGDRETQYF.

The rearrangement joins TRBV28 to TRBJ2-3; the D gene could be TRBD1 or TRBD2 (5 bases each). CDR1 and CDR2 (germline): MDHEN, SYDVKM. V was clipped by 2 bases and J by 1 base, with 10 bases between them. The CDR3 contains 15 residues. Written as DNA, the CDR3 is TGTGCCAGCAGTTTAGGGGGAGCCGGCACAGATACGCAGTATTTT. Its protein product is CASSLGGAGTDTQYF.

V usage is TRBV14 and J usage is TRBJ1-3; the match to TRBD1 covers 7 bases. This CDR3 spans 15 amino acids. Losses at the gene ends were 4 bases for V and 1 base for J; bases not matched to a gene: 4. Germline loops: CDR1 SGHDN, CDR2 FVKESK. The CDR3 nucleotides are TGTGCCAGCAGCCGACAGGGTGGTTCTGGAAACACCATATATTTT. This encodes CASSRQGGSGNTIYF.

About this clone: This sample includes further DNA sequences coding for the same CDR3. The chain couples TRBV7-9 to TRBJ2-3; perhaps TRBD2 as D (6 bases). There are 13 residues in the CDR3. Germline-derived CDR1 and CDR2 are SEHNR and FQNEAQ (reference sequence). With 3 bases removed from V and 4 bases from J, the gap between germline ends came to 8 bases. DNA of the CDR3: TGTGCCAGCAGCTTCGGGAGCGCAGATACGCAGTATTTT. The encoded protein is CASSFGSADTQYF.